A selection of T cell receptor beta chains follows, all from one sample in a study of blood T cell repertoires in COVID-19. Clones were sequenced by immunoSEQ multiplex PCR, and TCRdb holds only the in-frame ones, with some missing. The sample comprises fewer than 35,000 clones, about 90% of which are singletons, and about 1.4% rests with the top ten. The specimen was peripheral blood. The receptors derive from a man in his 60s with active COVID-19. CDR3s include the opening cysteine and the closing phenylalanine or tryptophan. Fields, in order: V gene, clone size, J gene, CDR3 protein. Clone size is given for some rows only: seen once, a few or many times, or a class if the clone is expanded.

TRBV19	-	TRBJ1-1	CASSMVGGNTEAFF
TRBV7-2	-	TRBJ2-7	CASSLEWPSGHYEQYF
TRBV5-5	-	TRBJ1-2	CASSKGAAGYTF
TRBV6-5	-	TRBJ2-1	CASSYSWDREQFF
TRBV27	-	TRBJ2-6	CASSLAVPGANVLTF
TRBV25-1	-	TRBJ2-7	CASSKGVGEQYF
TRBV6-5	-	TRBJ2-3	CASSYGGLAGGDTQYF
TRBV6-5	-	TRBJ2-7	CASRSLSGVTYEQYF
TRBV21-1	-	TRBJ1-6	CAPGEGVSPLHF
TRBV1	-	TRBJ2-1	CTSSQDLAEREFF
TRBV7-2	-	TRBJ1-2	CASSGGSGGGYTF
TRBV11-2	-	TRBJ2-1	CASSPIAGGREEQFF
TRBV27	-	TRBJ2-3	CASSSPRASTDTQYF
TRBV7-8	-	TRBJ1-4	CASSSTRVFVREKLFF
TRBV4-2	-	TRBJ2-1	CASRRTSSATSYNEQFF
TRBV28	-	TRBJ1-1	CASSLSRGHTEAFF
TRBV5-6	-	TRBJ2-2	CASSLQGASTGELFF
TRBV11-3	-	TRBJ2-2	CASSSVSGTVYTGELFF
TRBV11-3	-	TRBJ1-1	CASSVTGGLTAFF
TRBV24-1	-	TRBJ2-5	CATSAKTSGGPAGETQYF
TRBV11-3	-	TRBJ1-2	CASSLDRQPRRTEFYGYTF
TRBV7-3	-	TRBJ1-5	CASSGAKLDGVGGQPQHF
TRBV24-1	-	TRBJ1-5	CATSAGGGAGQPQHF
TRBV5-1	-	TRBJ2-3	CASSLAGLEVTDTQYF
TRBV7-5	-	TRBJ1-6	CVKSRGTYNSPLHF
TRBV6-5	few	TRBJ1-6	CASRPDRAVSPLHF
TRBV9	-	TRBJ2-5	CASSVAWGGQETQYF
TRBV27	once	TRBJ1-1	CASGQGSTEAFF
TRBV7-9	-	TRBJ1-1	CASRPKPGLMGRTEAFF
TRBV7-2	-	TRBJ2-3	CASSLDRVSTDTQYF
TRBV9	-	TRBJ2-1	CASSVLSGAPEQFF
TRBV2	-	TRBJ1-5	CASRKRTGDSNQPQHF
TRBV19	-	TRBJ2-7	CASSTPWGGSYEQYF
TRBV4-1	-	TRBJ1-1	CASSPRGMGQRNTEAFF
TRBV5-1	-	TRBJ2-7	CASSLGGASYEQYF
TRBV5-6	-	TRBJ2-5	CASSLADGSRGETQYF
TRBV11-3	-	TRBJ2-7	CASSSRARGREQYF
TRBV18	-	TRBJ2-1	CASSPPSRGAYNEQFF
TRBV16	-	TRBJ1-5	CASSQLPGDLWPQHF
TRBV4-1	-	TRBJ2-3	CASSQLARDTQYF
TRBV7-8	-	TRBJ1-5	CASSLARSGGGQPQHF
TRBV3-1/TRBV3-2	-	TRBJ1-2	CASSRSGGYYGYTF
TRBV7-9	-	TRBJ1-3	CASRAALGNINTIYF
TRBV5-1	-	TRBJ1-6	CASSSAGSPNSPLHF
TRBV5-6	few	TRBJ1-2	CASSLVTGSYTF
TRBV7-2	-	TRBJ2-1	CASSLATTSGLYNEQFF
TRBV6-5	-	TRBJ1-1	CAASRGETEAFF
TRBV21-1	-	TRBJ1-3	CASSKRVPSGNTIYF
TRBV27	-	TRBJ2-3	CASSVGLAADTQYF
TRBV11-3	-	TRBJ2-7	CASSLEVGLGPYEQYF
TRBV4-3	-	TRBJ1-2	CASSQAVGGSNYGYTF
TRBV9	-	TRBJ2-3	CASSSRGVSGSSTDTQYF
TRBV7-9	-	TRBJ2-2	CASSPTGWSGELFF
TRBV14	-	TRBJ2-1	CASSPLTGVYNEQFF
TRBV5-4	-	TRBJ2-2	CASQRFQGSGELFF
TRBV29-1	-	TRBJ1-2	CSVRPDSSNYGYTF
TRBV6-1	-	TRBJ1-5	CASSGPRGRGKVGNQPQHF
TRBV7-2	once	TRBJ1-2	CASSRYRGDGYTF